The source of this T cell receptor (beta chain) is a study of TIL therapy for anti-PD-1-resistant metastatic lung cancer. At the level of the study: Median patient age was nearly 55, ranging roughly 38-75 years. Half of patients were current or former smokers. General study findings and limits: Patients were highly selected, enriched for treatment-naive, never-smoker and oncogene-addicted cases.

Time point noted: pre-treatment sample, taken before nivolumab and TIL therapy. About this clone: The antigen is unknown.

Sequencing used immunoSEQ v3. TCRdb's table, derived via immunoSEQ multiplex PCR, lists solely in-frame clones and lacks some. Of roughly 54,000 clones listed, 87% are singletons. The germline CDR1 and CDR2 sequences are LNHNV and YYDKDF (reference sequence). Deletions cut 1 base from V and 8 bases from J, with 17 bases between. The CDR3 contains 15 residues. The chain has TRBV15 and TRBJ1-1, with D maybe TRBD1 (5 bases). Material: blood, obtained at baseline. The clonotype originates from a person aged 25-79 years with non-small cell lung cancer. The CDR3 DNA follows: TGTGCCACCAGCAGAGCAGGGCAGGGTTTAGAGGAAGCTTTCTTT. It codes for CATSRAGQGLEEAFF. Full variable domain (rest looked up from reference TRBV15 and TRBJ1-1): DAMVIQNPRYQVTQFGKPVTLSCSQTLNHNVMYWYQQKSSQAPKLLFHYYDKDFNNEADTPDNFQSRRPNTSFCFLDIRSPGLGDTAMYLCATSRAGQGLEEAFFGQGTRLTVV.